The 14 T cell receptor beta chains below all came from one sample that was sequenced in a study of blood T cell repertoires in COVID-19. TCRdb's copy holds only in-frame clones and misses some; the assay was immunoSEQ multiplex PCR. This sample has about 32,000 clones, with over 85% found just once. Sequencing was done on a sample of peripheral blood. All receptors derive from a male donor with active COVID-19.

This clone was detected a few times. The J gene is TRBJ1-2, the V gene TRBV12-3 or TRBV12-4; no firm D call. The CDR3 has 13 residues. V lost 3 bases, J lost 4 bases, and 9 bases lay in between. CDR3 region: CASSFPEGYGYTF. The CDR3 DNA sequence: TGTGCCAGCAGTTTTCCTGAGGGCTATGGCTACACCTTC.

The J gene is TRBJ2-5, the V gene TRBV7-2; 12 nucleotides match TRBD2. Germline loops: CDR1 SGHTA, CDR2 FQGNSA. This CDR3 has 16 amino acids. V shed 1 base, J shed 4 bases, and the junction held 4 bases outside the gene matches. The DNA for the CDR3 is TGTGCCAGCAGCTTAGGGCTAGCGGGGGGGAGAGAGACCCAGTACTTC. Translating it yields CASSLGLAGGRETQYF. Drawing the rest from reference TRBV7-2 and TRBJ2-5, the complete variable domain is GAGVSQSPSNKVTEKGKDVELRCDPISGHTALYWYRQSLGQGLEFLIYFQGNSAPDKSGLPSDRFSAERTGGSVSTLTIQRTQQEDSAVYLCASSLGLAGGRETQYFGPGTRLLVL.

The chain uses TRBV5-5 and TRBJ2-5, with TRBD2 matching 9 bases. With V trimmed by 4 bases and J by 3 bases, 10 bases remained unmatched. The germline V gene has CDR1 SGHKS and CDR2 YYEKEE (reference sequence). The CDR3 extends over 16 amino acids. The chain's CDR3 is CASSALSGGREETQYF. The CDR3, as DNA: TGTGCCAGCAGCGCGCTTAGCGGGGGCCGGGAAGAGACCCAGTACTTC.

The CDR3 nucleotides read TGTGCCAGCAGCGCCCTGCACAGGGGGCTTGGCAACGAGCAGTACTTC. It is translated as CASSALHRGLGNEQYF. V gene TRBV7-3 combines with J gene TRBJ2-7, with 9 bases lining up with TRBD1. CDR1 and CDR2 (germline): SGHTA, FQGTGA. The CDR3 has 16 amino acids. V gave up 5 bases and J gave up 5 bases; unmatched junction bases: 13.

The chain has TRBV27 and TRBJ1-5, with unresolved D. Trimming shortened V by 6 bases and J by 1 base, and 10 bases separated the two germline ends. Germline V gene lookup returns CDR1 MNHEY and CDR2 SMNVEV (reference sequence). This CDR3 has 14 residues. This CDR3 reads CASRRTSSNQPQHF. Written as DNA, the CDR3 is TGTGCCAGCAGGCGCACGTCCAGCAATCAGCCCCAGCATTTT.

This clone was counted a single time. The V gene is TRBV19, the J gene TRBJ1-6; D possibly corresponds to TRBD1 (6 bases). Germline lookup yields CDR1 LNHDA and CDR2 SQIVND (reference sequence). V was clipped by 1 base and J by 8 bases, with 15 bases between them. CDR3 size: 16 residues. This CDR3 reads CASSIGNRVWDSPLHF. For the CDR3, the DNA is TGTGCCAGTAGTATAGGCAACAGGGTTTGGGATTCACCCCTCCACTTT.

The rearrangement joins TRBV4-2 to TRBJ2-1; TRBD2 matches 12 bases. With 0 bases clipped from V and 8 bases from J, the junction kept 5 bases outside the gene matches. Germline V gene lookup returns CDR1 LGHNA and CDR2 YNFKEQ. This CDR3 is 16 amino acids long. CDR3: CASSQDPSGGAYEQFF. In DNA form, the CDR3 reads TGTGCCAGCAGCCAAGACCCTAGCGGGGGGGCGTATGAGCAGTTCTTC.

V gene TRBV15 combines with J gene TRBJ2-1; 13 nucleotides agree with TRBD2. V was pared by 3 bases and J by 7 bases, with 6 bases of the junction left unmatched. Per the germline V gene, CDR1 is LNHNV and CDR2 is YYDKDF (reference sequence). This CDR3 has 16 amino acids. CDR3 region: CATSRELAGGRNEQFF. The CDR3 DNA follows: TGTGCCACCAGCAGGGAACTAGCGGGGGGGCGTAATGAGCAGTTCTTC.

This chain uses TRBV27 with TRBJ2-5; possible D gene TRBD1, 5 bases. Germline CDR1 and CDR2: MNHEY and SMNVEV (reference sequence). V was trimmed by 8 bases and J by 1 base, leaving 11 bases between them. The CDR3 length is 13 residues. CDR3 coding DNA: TGTGCCAGCGGGCGCAGGGTCCAAGAGACCCAGTACTTC. Translated: CASGRRVQETQYF.

The rearrangement joins TRBV7-9 to TRBJ2-1; 11 bases are a match to TRBD2. From germline, CDR1 is SEHNR and CDR2 FQNEAQ (reference sequence). The CDR3 runs 15 residues. The V gene end was trimmed by 3 bases and the J gene end by 5 bases; junction bases not matched to a gene: 3. CDR3 in DNA: TGTGCCAGCAGCTTTAGCGGGGGGGAAGACAATGAGCAGTTCTTC. It yields the protein CASSFSGGEDNEQFF.

V and J are TRBV19 and TRBJ2-7; tentative D call: TRBD1 (6 bases). Germline values: CDR1 LNHDA, CDR2 SQIVND (reference sequence). The ends were cut back, 3 bases at V and 2 bases at J, with 14 bases in the middle. This CDR3 has 15 residues. This CDR3 is CASSIIGQSAYEQYF. Here the CDR3 DNA reads TGTGCCAGTAGTATCATCGGACAGTCCGCCTACGAGCAGTACTTC.

This chain connects TRBV7-6 to TRBJ1-2; D is unresolved. V dropped 5 bases and J dropped 8 bases, with 24 bases sitting between them. CDR1 is SGHVS and CDR2 is FNYEAQ in the germline V gene. CDR3 length: 16 amino acids. The CDR3 here is CASSLTLSGSLGGYTF. CDR3 nucleotide sequence: TGTGCCAGCAGCCTAACTCTTTCCGGATCCCTAGGAGGCTACACCTTC.

The J gene is TRBJ2-7, the V gene TRBV6-5; a possible D gene is TRBD1 (6 bases). CDR3 length: 16 residues. Trimming took 2 bases from V and 0 from J, leaving 14 bases between them. Germline CDR1 is MNHEY and CDR2 is SVGAGI. CDR3 in amino acids: CASSYAAGVSSYEQYF. The CDR3 DNA follows: TGTGCCAGCAGTTACGCGGCAGGGGTTAGCTCCTACGAGCAGTACTTC.

J is TRBJ2-1 and V is TRBV29-1, with 8 bases matching TRBD2. The CDR3 is 15 amino acids. CDR1 is SQVTM, CDR2 ANQGSEA, per germline. V lost 4 bases, J lost 2 bases, and 7 bases stayed unmatched. The CDR3 bases are TGCAGCGTTGGAGGCCGACTAGCGACCTACAATGAGCAGTTCTTC. As protein: CSVGGRLATYNEQFF.